The present TCR beta chain was sequenced within a study of cytomegalovirus exposure and HLA in healthy donors. Study-wide context: Prior work identified more than 90 million unique TCR beta sequences in approximately 200 million T cells. Points from the study as a whole: Across donors, most TCRs were seen rarely, yet some public ones were widespread.

This clone came up once. The antigen remains unidentified. PCR employed 60 Vbeta and 13 Jbeta primers. This table comes from immunoSEQ multiplex PCR, and its TCRdb copy is limited to in-frame clones, with some not included. The sample shows over 100,000 clones, under 80% of them seen only once. Sample: PBMCs. This clonotype was sampled from a woman aged 45 to 65 in good health and CMV-seropositive.

The CDR3 DNA sequence: TGCGCCAGCAGCTTGGAGCGTGGGACCCAGTACTTC. Encoded protein: CASSLERGTQYF. The rearrangement uses TRBV5-1 and TRBJ2-5; D remains ambiguous. V was pared by 0 bases and J by 7 bases, with 7 bases between. This CDR3 has 12 amino acids. Germline V gene sequence: CDR1 SGHRS, CDR2 YFSETQ.